The 26 T cell receptor beta chains reported below all come from one sample, sequenced in a study of blood T cell repertoires in COVID-19. This table comes from immunoSEQ multiplex PCR, and its TCRdb copy is limited to in-frame clones, with some not included. This table has 120,000 to 150,000 clones, almost 85% appearing once. The sequenced sample consisted of PBMCs or T cells enriched from blood (not recorded which). The receptors were sampled from a man aged 35 to 55 with acute COVID-19.

J is TRBJ2-1 and V is TRBV6-4; no reliable D call. Germline V gives CDR1 MRHNA, CDR2 SNTAGT. The CDR3 is 11 amino acids. Trimming cost V 2 bases and J 7 bases, with 3 bases left between them. The CDR3 bases are TGTGCCAGCAGTGACACAAATGAGCAGTTCTTC. This translates into CASSDTNEQFF.

This rearrangement joins TRBV28 to TRBJ1-5, with D possibly TRBD1 on 6 matching bases. Germline V gene lookup returns CDR1 MDHEN and CDR2 SYDVKM. CDR3 length: 15 residues. V was clipped by 7 bases and J by 4 bases, with 17 bases between them. CDR3 in DNA: TGTGCCAGCAAAGATTACCGGGACACAAATCAGCCCCAGCATTTT. Translated: CASKDYRDTNQPQHF. The full variable domain, completed using reference TRBV28 and TRBJ1-5, is DVKVTQSSRYLVKRTGEKVFLECVQDMDHENMFWYRQDPGLGLRLIYFSYDVKMKEKGDIPEGYSVSREKKERFSLILESASTNQTSMYLCASKDYRDTNQPQHFGDGTRLSIL.

This clone was seen only a few times. DNA of the CDR3: TGCGCCAGCAGCCCAGGGAAAACCTACGAGCAGTACTTC. Translated: CASSPGKTYEQYF. The chain joins TRBV10-1 to TRBJ2-7; possible D gene TRBD1, 5 bases. CDR1 WNHNN and CDR2 SYGVQD come from the germline V gene (reference sequence). This CDR3 has 13 amino acids. Between the trimmed V and J ends, which lost 6 bases and 2 bases, there was a span of 11 bases.

This chain uses TRBV7-2 with TRBJ2-3, with 7 bases identical to TRBD2. The germline V gene has CDR1 SGHTA and CDR2 FQGNSA. This CDR3 has 16 residues. J gave up 1 base and V 5 bases, and 9 bases lay outside the gene matches. The CDR3 protein is CASSQQAGRGTDTQYF. CDR3 nucleotide sequence: TGTGCCAGCAGCCAACAGGCGGGGAGGGGCACAGATACGCAGTATTTT.

The chain links TRBV9 to TRBJ2-1; a possible D gene is TRBD1 (5 bases). Germline lookup yields CDR1 SGDLS and CDR2 YYNGEE. The germline V and J ends were trimmed by 2 bases and 1 base, with 10 bases remaining between them. This CDR3 is built from 15 residues. This CDR3 is CASSVRDRSYNEQFF. In DNA form, the CDR3 reads TGTGCCAGCAGCGTCCGAGACAGATCCTACAATGAGCAGTTCTTC.

This chain joins TRBV6-2 or TRBV6-3 and TRBJ1-5, with D maybe TRBD1 (5 bases). Germline V gives CDR1 MNHEY, CDR2 SVGEGT. The CDR3 spans 15 residues. V lost 4 bases to trimming and J lost 1 base, with 11 bases between them. The CDR3 region has the DNA TGTGCCAGCAGTTTTCGGGGGTTAAGCAATCAGCCCCAGCATTTT. The encoded protein is CASSFRGLSNQPQHF.

The J gene is TRBJ2-3, the V gene TRBV28, with 7 bases aligning to TRBD2. The CDR3 contains 16 residues. Germline V gene data show CDR1 as MDHEN and CDR2 as SYDVKM. J gave up 2 bases and V 3 bases, and 8 bases lay outside the gene matches. CDR3 bases: TGTGCCAGCAGTTTTACGAGCGAGCGGGACACAGATACGCAGTATTTT. This codes for CASSFTSERDTDTQYF.

This chain links TRBV28 with TRBJ1-5; D possibly corresponds to TRBD1 (5 bases). The V gene lost 6 bases and the J gene lost 12 bases, with 21 bases spanning the gap. The CDR3 runs 14 residues. Germline CDR1 MDHEN, CDR2 SYDVKM. Written as DNA, the CDR3 is TGTGCCAGCAGCCCTTGGGGGGTCTCCGGTATCCAGCATTTT. It translates to CASSPWGVSGIQHF.

This clone was picked up one time. The chain carries TRBV5-4 and TRBJ2-1, with D tentatively TRBD2 (5 bases). V was shortened by 1 base and J by 5 bases, with 10 bases between the two germline ends. The CDR3 has 14 amino acids. From germline, CDR1 is SGHNT and CDR2 YYREEE (reference sequence). The CDR3 bases are TGTGCCAGCAGCTTGCGACTGACTAACAATGAGCAGTTCTTC. Translated, it gives CASSLRLTNNEQFF.

This clone showed up just a few times. V and J are TRBV5-4 and TRBJ1-1; 7 bases agree with TRBD1. Germline CDR1 SGHNT, CDR2 YYREEE (reference sequence). The CDR3 contains 15 residues. The J segment lost 1 base and the V segment lost 3 bases, leaving 6 bases of the junction unmatched. DNA of the CDR3: TGTGCCAGCAGCTACGGACAGGTTTCGAACACTGAAGCTTTCTTT. Protein sequence: CASSYGQVSNTEAFF.

This clone was recorded once. The CDR3 loop is CASREGWSNQPQHF. CDR3 bases: TGTGCCAGCAGGGAGGGGTGGAGCAATCAGCCCCAGCATTTT. J is TRBJ1-5 and V is TRBV27, with D tentatively TRBD1 (5 bases). Germline CDR1 and CDR2: MNHEY and SMNVEV (reference sequence). The CDR3 is 14 residues long. V lost 6 bases to trimming and J lost 1 base, with 10 bases between them.

The chain uses TRBV5-5 and TRBJ1-2; D is ambiguous. Trimming left V 2 bases short and J 2 bases short, with 10 bases between. In germline, CDR1 is SGHKS, CDR2 YYEKEE (reference sequence). The CDR3 is made up of 14 amino acids. CDR3 nucleotides: TGTGCCAGCAGCTTATTACCAGGCAACTATGGCTACACCTTC. It specifies CASSLLPGNYGYTF. Complete variable domain (other parts from reference TRBV5-5 and TRBJ1-2): DAGVTQSPTHLIKTRGQQVTLRCSPISGHKSVSWYQQVLGQGPQFIFQYYEKEERGRGNFPDRFSARQFPNYSSELNVNALLLGDSALYLCASSLLPGNYGYTFGSGTRLTVV.

This chain links TRBV4-1 with TRBJ2-6; TRBD1 matches at 9 bases. Germline V lookup: CDR1 MGHRA, CDR2 YSYEKL. V was pared by 5 bases and J by 0 bases, with 11 bases of the junction left unmatched. This CDR3 spans 19 amino acids. CDR3 in amino acids: CASSTLGGQGASGANVLTF. CDR3 coding DNA: TGCGCCAGCAGCACCCTAGGGGGACAGGGAGCCTCTGGGGCCAACGTCCTGACTTTC.

The chain employs TRBV6-1 and TRBJ2-7; D is possibly TRBD1 (5 bases). The CDR3 loop spans 14 amino acids. V lost 1 base and J lost 4, with 11 bases in between. Germline V gene sequence: CDR1 MNHNS, CDR2 SASEGT. The DNA of the CDR3 is TGTGCCAGCAGTGAAGGAGGCAGGGTTTACGAGCAGTACTTC. Residues: CASSEGGRVYEQYF.

This clone was detected once. Sequence at one end of the junction differs from germline and may be a read error. The V and J genes are TRBV27 and TRBJ1-6; the match to TRBD1 covers 7 bases. Germline V gene sequence: CDR1 MNHEY, CDR2 SMNVEV (reference sequence). This CDR3 comprises 17 residues. CDR3 protein: CITRDRISGAYNSPLHF. The DNA of the CDR3 is TGCATTACCCGGGACAGAATTAGCGGGGCGTATAATTCACCCCTCCACTTT.

The rearrangement uses TRBV6-2 or TRBV6-3 and TRBJ1-3; no firm D call. The CDR3 is 12 residues long. V was clipped by 6 bases and J by 3 bases, with 6 bases between them. Germline V gene lookup returns CDR1 MNHEY and CDR2 SVGEGT. The CDR3 DNA reads as TGTGCCAGCAGCCCCGTTGGAAACACCATATATTTT. Translating it yields CASSPVGNTIYF.

The chain is built from TRBV9 and TRBJ2-1; tentatively, D is TRBD2 (6 bases). V was trimmed by 0 bases and J by 5 bases, leaving 12 bases between them. The CDR3 totals 15 residues. Germline V gene lookup returns CDR1 SGDLS and CDR2 YYNGEE. The CDR3 sequence is CASSVETGRHNEQFF. The CDR3 bases are TGTGCCAGCAGCGTAGAGACGGGGAGGCACAATGAGCAGTTCTTC.

The chain recombines TRBV10-2 with TRBJ1-2, with TRBD1 matching over 8 bases. Germline-derived CDR1 and CDR2 are WSHSY and SAAADI. The CDR3 covers 15 residues. Trimming at V came to 5 bases and at J to 5 bases, leaving 10 bases not matched to a gene. DNA for the CDR3: TGCGCCAGCAGTAAAAAGGCGCAGGGGGCGTATGGCTACACCTTC. As protein: CASSKKAQGAYGYTF.

The V call is TRBV6-5, the J call TRBJ1-1; possibly TRBD1 for D (6 bases). CDR3 size: 12 residues. Germline V gene lookup returns CDR1 MNHEY and CDR2 SVGAGI. V gave up 2 bases and J gave up 11 bases, with 12 bases separating them. Here the CDR3 reads CASSYRGQGAFF. CDR3 bases: TGTGCCAGCAGTTACAGGGGACAAGGCGCTTTCTTT.

V is TRBV5-1 and J is TRBJ2-1, with D perhaps TRBD1 (6 bases). Germline V gene data show CDR1 as SGHRS and CDR2 as YFSETQ. This CDR3 is 13 amino acids long. Trimming took 4 bases from V and 4 from J, leaving 9 bases between them. DNA of the CDR3: TGCGCCAGCAGCCCAGGGGAGTACAATGAGCAGTTCTTC. Its protein is CASSPGEYNEQFF.

V is TRBV12-1 and J is TRBJ2-3; the table calls TRBD1, which could not be checked here. TRBV12-1 is marked as a pseudogene. This CDR3 has 13 amino acids. The CDR3 DNA follows: TGTGCCCGGAAGGGGGCGAGCACAGATACGCAGTATTTT. It encodes CARKGASTDTQYF.

The CDR3 sequence is CASSASFGTGGEQYF. CDR3 nucleotide sequence: TGTGCCAGCAGTGCCTCATTTGGGACAGGGGGTGAGCAGTACTTC. J is TRBJ2-7 and V is TRBV2; 11 positions match TRBD1. Germline lookup yields CDR1 SNHLY and CDR2 FYNNEI. CDR3 length: 15 amino acids. The J segment lost 7 bases and the V segment lost 4 bases, leaving 9 bases of the junction unmatched.

A single count supports this clone. The CDR3 reads CASSSLYGYTF. The DNA of the CDR3 is TGTGCCAGCAGTTCCCTATATGGCTACACCTTC. The rearrangement uses TRBV12-3 or TRBV12-4 and TRBJ1-2; unclear D gene. This CDR3 is built from 11 residues. V was trimmed by 4 bases and J by 5 bases, leaving 5 bases between them.

This clone was found many times. The same CDR3 also results from other DNA sequences found in this sample. The chain employs TRBV27 and TRBJ2-7; the match to TRBD2 covers 10 bases. The CDR3 totals 15 residues. V lost 6 bases, J lost 0 bases, and 5 bases stayed unmatched. The germline gives CDR1 MNHEY, CDR2 SMNVEV (reference sequence). CDR3 sequence reads: CASSRTSGTSYEQYF. CDR3 nucleotides: TGTGCCAGCAGCCGCACTAGCGGGACCTCCTACGAGCAGTACTTC.

This clone appeared many times. This chain uses TRBV19 with TRBJ2-3; a weak D match, TRBD1 (5 bases). Germline CDR1 reads LNHDA; CDR2 reads SQIVND (reference sequence). This CDR3 spans 14 amino acids. Trimming took 5 bases from V and 4 from J, leaving 13 bases between them. CDR3 region: CASSVNPGPDTQYF. The DNA of the CDR3 is TGTGCCAGTAGTGTGAACCCAGGGCCAGATACGCAGTATTTT.

V usage is TRBV7-8 and J usage is TRBJ2-1; D possibly corresponds to TRBD2 (6 bases). Germline CDR1 and CDR2: SGHVS and FQNEAQ. The V gene lost 0 bases and the J gene lost 0 bases, with 6 bases spanning the gap. This CDR3 contains 15 residues. For the CDR3, the DNA is TGTGCCAGCAGCTTAGCGGAGGGCTCCTACAATGAGCAGTTCTTC. Translation: CASSLAEGSYNEQFF.